This note documents a single TCR beta chain sequence. RNA transcripts yielded amplified TCR beta CDR3 regions. Scientists carried out first-round RT-PCR using HTBI primers and then a second-round multiplex PCR. TCRdb independently ran MiXCR on the multiplex PCR reads; one entry per CDR3 protein. The sample lists about 500,000 distinct CDR3 sequences, about 35% occurring once. These data originate in a study of Graves' ophthalmopathy and Graves' hyperthyroidism. Trimming at V came to 11 bases and at J to 6 bases, leaving 9 bases not matched to a gene. The germline gives CDR1 SGHTA, CDR2 FQGNSA. The CDR3 contains 14 residues.

Sequenced input: peripheral blood or thyroid tissue (not recorded which). This receptor was taken from an adult man with Graves' hyperthyroidism. The rearrangement uses TRBV7-2 and TRBJ2-2, with 10 bases aligning to TRBD1. The DNA for the CDR3 is TGTGCCTCCGGACAGGGGGGTTATCCCGGGGAGCTGTTTTTT. This gives the protein CASGQGGYPGELFF.